This TCR beta chain appears in the sequencing data of a study of T cell responses to AZD1222 COVID-19 vaccine. The germline V and J ends were trimmed by 4 bases and 0 bases, with 13 bases remaining between them. Germline values: CDR1 SEHNR, CDR2 FQNEAQ (reference sequence). CDR3 length: 16 amino acids. Notes on this clone: Its antigen remains unknown.

General study findings and limits: The CD4 TCRs associated with vaccination extended across spike and predominated at 160-218 and 743-854. Epitopes outside B.1.351 and B.1.1.7 mutated regions reportedly drew nearly half of spike TCRs. It should be noted that donors were predominantly white British and more often female, and clonal diversity was possibly underestimated.

This table comes from immunoSEQ multiplex PCR, and its TCRdb copy is limited to in-frame clones, with some not included. The profile covers 140,000 to 150,000 clones, with approximately 90% appearing a single time and 1.5% to 2% taken by the ten largest. This clonotype originated in an adult in good health. Here the sequenced sample was peripheral blood, taken on day 0 of AZD1222 vaccination. The chain employs TRBV7-9 and TRBJ1-3; unclear D gene. The CDR3 sequence is CASSSRPTTSGNTIYF. The DNA for the CDR3 is TGTGCCAGCAGCTCCCGGCCTACAACCTCTGGAAACACCATATATTTT.